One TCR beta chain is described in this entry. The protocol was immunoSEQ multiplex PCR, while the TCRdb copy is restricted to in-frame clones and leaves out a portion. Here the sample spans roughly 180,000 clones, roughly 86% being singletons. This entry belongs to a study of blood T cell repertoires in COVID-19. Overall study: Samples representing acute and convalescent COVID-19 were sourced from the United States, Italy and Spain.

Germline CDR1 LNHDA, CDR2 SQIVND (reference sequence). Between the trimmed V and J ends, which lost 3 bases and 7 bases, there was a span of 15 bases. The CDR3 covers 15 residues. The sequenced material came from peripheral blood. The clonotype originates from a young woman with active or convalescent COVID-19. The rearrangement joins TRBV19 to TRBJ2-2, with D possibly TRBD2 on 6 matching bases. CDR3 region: CASSISGSGGGELFF. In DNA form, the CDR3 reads TGTGCCAGTAGTATCTCCGGGAGCGGTGGCGGGGAGCTGTTTTTT.